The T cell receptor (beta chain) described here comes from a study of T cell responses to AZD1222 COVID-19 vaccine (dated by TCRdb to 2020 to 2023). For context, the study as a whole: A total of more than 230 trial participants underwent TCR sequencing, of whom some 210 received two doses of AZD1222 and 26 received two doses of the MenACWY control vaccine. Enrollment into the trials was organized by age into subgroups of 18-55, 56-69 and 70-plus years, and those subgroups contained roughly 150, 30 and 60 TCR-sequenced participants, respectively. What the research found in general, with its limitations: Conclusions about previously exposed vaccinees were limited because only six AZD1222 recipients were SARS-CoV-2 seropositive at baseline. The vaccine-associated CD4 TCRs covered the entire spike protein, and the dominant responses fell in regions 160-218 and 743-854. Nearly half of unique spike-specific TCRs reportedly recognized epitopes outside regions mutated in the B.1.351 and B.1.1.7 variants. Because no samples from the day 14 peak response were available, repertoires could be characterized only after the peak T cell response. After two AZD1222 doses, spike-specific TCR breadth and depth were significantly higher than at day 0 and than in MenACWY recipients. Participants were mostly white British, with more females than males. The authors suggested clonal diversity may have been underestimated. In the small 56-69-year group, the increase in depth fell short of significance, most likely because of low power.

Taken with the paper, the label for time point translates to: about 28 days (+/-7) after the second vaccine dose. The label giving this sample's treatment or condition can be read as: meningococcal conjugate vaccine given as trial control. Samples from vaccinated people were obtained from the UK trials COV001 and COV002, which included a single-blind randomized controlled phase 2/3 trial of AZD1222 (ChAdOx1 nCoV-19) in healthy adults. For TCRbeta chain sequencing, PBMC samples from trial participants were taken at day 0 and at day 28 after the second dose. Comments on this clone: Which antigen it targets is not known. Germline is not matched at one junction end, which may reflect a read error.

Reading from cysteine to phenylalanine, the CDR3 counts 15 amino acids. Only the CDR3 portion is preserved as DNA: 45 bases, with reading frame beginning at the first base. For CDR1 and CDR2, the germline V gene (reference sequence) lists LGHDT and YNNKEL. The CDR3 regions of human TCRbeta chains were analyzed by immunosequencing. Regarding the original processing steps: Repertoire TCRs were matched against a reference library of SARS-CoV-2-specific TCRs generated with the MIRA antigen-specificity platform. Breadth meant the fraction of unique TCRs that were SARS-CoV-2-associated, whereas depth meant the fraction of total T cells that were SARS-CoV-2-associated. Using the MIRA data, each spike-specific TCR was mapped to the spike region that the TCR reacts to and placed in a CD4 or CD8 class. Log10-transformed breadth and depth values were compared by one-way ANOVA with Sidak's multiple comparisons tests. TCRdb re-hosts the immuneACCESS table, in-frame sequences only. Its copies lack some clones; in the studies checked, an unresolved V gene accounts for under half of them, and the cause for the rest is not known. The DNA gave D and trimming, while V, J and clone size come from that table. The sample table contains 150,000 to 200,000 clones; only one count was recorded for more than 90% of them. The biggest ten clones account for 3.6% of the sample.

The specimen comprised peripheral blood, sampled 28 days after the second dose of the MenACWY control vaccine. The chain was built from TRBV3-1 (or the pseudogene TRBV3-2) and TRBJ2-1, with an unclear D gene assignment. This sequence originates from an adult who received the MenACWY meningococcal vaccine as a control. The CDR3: CASSQRTPGYTEQFF. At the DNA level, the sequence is TGTGCCAGCAGCCAACGGACGCCCGGGTACACTGAGCAGTTCTTC.